These 10 T cell receptor beta chains were sequenced from one sample in a study of beta chain features in type 1 diabetes. Expressed TCRB transcripts were sequenced, since all the RNA that had been isolated was reverse transcribed. The repertoire was sequenced with immunoSEQ multiplex PCR; TCRdb's copy has only in-frame clones and lacks some. This sample has over 150,000 clones; roughly an eighth occur once, and the top ten carry 0.6% to 0.8%. The sample consisted of central memory CD4+ T cells from blood. These receptors all come from a woman aged 18-29 years in good health.

This clone was detected only a few times. The chain links TRBV25-1 to TRBJ2-1, with D unclear. Deletions cut 6 bases from V and 5 bases from J, with 5 bases between. The CDR3 is 11 residues long. Germline values: CDR1 MGHDK, CDR2 SYGVNS. CDR3 amino acids: CASSYDNEQFF. The CDR3 bases are TGTGCCAGCAGCTACGACAATGAGCAGTTCTTC.

In its sample, this clone was seen a few times. This chain links TRBV6-6 with TRBJ2-2; D is perhaps TRBD2 (5 bases). Germline assignment: CDR1 MNHNY and CDR2 SVGAGI (reference sequence). With 0 bases removed from V and 4 bases from J, the gap between germline ends came to 12 bases. CDR3 size: 16 residues. For the CDR3, the DNA is TGTGCCAGCAGTTACTCGATAACTGGGAGCACCGGGGAGCTGTTTTTT. This codes for CASSYSITGSTGELFF.

The chain joins TRBV19 to TRBJ2-3, with 12 nucleotides matching TRBD2. This CDR3 region has 14 residues. Germline values: CDR1 LNHDA, CDR2 SQIVND (reference sequence). V was clipped by 9 bases and J by 1 base; unmatched bases: 2. The CDR3 here is CASGLAGRTDTQYF. The DNA for the CDR3 is TGTGCCAGCGGACTAGCGGGACGCACAGATACGCAGTATTTT.

The chain is built from TRBV7-2 and TRBJ1-2; 11 positions match TRBD1. Germline V gene lookup returns CDR1 SGHTA and CDR2 FQGNSA. The CDR3 extends over 14 amino acids. With 4 bases clipped from V and 5 bases from J, the junction kept 3 bases outside the gene matches. Here the CDR3 reads CASSSGTGGYGYTF. The CDR3, as DNA: TGTGCCAGCAGCTCCGGGACAGGGGGATATGGCTACACCTTC.

The V call is TRBV5-1, the J call TRBJ2-6, with no clear D. The CDR3 is 17 amino acids. The ends were cut back, 1 base at V and 1 base at J, with 12 bases in the middle. Germline V lookup: CDR1 SGHRS, CDR2 YFSETQ. The CDR3 region is CASSLYPQTSGANVLTF. The CDR3 bases are TGCGCCAGCAGCTTGTACCCTCAGACATCTGGGGCCAACGTCCTGACTTTC.

This clone has more than one count but fewer than ten. The V and J genes are TRBV14 and TRBJ2-2; D possibly corresponds to TRBD2 (5 bases). Germline CDR1 reads SGHDN; CDR2 reads FVKESK. Trimming cost V 6 bases and J 6 bases, with 14 bases left between them. The CDR3 has 14 residues. The CDR3 sequence is CASSTSGRPGELFF. In DNA form, the CDR3 reads TGTGCCAGCAGTACCTCGGGGAGACCCGGGGAGCTGTTTTTT.

The rearrangement uses TRBV28 and TRBJ2-3, with D possibly TRBD2 on 6 matching bases. The V end was cut by 3 bases, the J end by 5 bases, with 24 bases between. Germline lookup yields CDR1 MDHEN and CDR2 SYDVKM. The CDR3 covers 18 residues. CDR3 bases: TGTGCCAGCAGTTTCCCAACACCGACTAGTTTTCGGGGAGATACGCAGTATTTT. Its protein is CASSFPTPTSFRGDTQYF.

The rearrangement links TRBV6-5 to TRBJ2-4; the match to TRBD1 covers 7 bases. Germline CDR1 MNHEY, CDR2 SVGAGI. J was trimmed by 1 base and V by 8 bases; bases with no gene match: 8. This CDR3 is built from 15 residues. The CDR3 loop is CASGPTGTAKNIQYF. CDR3 coding DNA: TGTGCCAGCGGCCCGACAGGGACGGCCAAAAACATTCAGTACTTC.

This clone was seen a handful of times. This chain links TRBV7-6 with TRBJ2-1; 14 nucleotides align to TRBD2. Losses at the gene ends were 6 bases for V and 8 bases for J; bases not matched to a gene: 6. Germline-derived CDR1 and CDR2 are SGHVS and FNYEAQ. There are 15 residues in the CDR3. CDR3 nucleotide sequence: TGTGCCAGCAGGCGACTAGCGGGAGGGTATGATGAGCAGTTCTTC. This gives the protein CASRRLAGGYDEQFF.

This clone occurred a few times. The chain links TRBV5-1 to TRBJ2-7; TRBD2 is a possible D gene (6 bases). This CDR3 is built from 14 residues. Looked up from germline, CDR1 is SGHRS and CDR2 is YFSETQ. Trimming removed 2 bases from V and 4 bases from J, with 13 bases in between. CDR3 DNA: TGCGCCAGCAGCTTAGCGACTAGTCAGTACGAGCAGTACTTC. Amino acid sequence: CASSLATSQYEQYF.